The 32 T cell receptor beta chains below all came from one sample that was sequenced in a study of cytotoxic CD8 clonotypes in ibrutinib-treated CLL. The method was immunoSEQ multiplex PCR; TCRdb's version includes in-frame clones alone and lacks a portion of them. In the table there are about 310,000 clones, around four fifths of which are singletons. The source was PBMCs, collected before ibrutinib treatment. The receptors were sampled from a human donor with chronic lymphocytic leukemia.

In its sample, this clone was seen a few times. V and J are TRBV18 and TRBJ1-1, with D perhaps matching TRBD1 (6 bases). The CDR3 is 16 amino acids. V was trimmed by 1 base and J by 2 bases, leaving 14 bases between them. Looked up from germline, CDR1 is KGHSH and CDR2 is LQKENI. CDR3 nucleotide sequence: TGTGCCAGCTCACCACTTTTGTACAGGGCTAACACTGAAGCTTTCTTT. Translating it yields CASSPLLYRANTEAFF. Combining the CDR3 with reference TRBV18 and TRBJ1-1 gives the whole variable domain NAGVMQNPRHLVRRRGQEARLRCSPMKGHSHVYWYRQLPEEGLKFMVYLQKENIIDESGMPKERFSAEFPKEGPSILRIQQVVRGDSAAYFCASSPLLYRANTEAFFGQGTRLTVV.

This clone was observed a handful of times. This chain connects TRBV6-1 to TRBJ2-7; tentatively, D is TRBD1 (6 bases). The V gene's germline CDR1 is MNHNS and CDR2 SASEGT. Trimming cost V 4 bases and J 4 bases, with 17 bases left between them. The CDR3 runs to 15 residues. This CDR3 is CASSATRTAIYEQYF. The CDR3 bases are TGTGCCAGCAGTGCTACGCGGACAGCCATTTACGAGCAGTACTTC.

The chain uses TRBV11-2 and TRBJ2-7; 12 bases agree with TRBD2. Trimming removed 5 bases from V and 3 bases from J; junction bases left unmatched: 8. Germline CDR1 and CDR2: SGHAT and FQNNGV. The CDR3 is 16 amino acids. The CDR3 here is CASSLAGLAGRYEQYF. CDR3 coding DNA: TGTGCCAGCAGCCTAGCCGGACTAGCGGGACGCTACGAGCAGTACTTC.

The rearrangement uses TRBV6-6 and TRBJ2-2, with a possible D match to TRBD2 (6 bases). The CDR3 contains 16 residues. Looked up from germline, CDR1 is MNHNY and CDR2 is SVGAGI (reference sequence). V was cut by 6 bases and J by 0 bases, with 14 bases left in between. The CDR3 nucleotides read TGTGCCAGCAGCTCCGAGCGGGCCTCGAACACCGGGGAGCTGTTTTTT. Its protein is CASSSERASNTGELFF.

The rearrangement uses TRBV30 and TRBJ2-7; TRBD1 agrees at 10 bases. V lost 2 bases and J lost 4; bases outside the gene matches: 5. The V gene's germline CDR1 is GTSNPN and CDR2 SVGIG (reference sequence). The CDR3 loop spans 14 amino acids. CDR3 loop: CAWSTGTGEYEQYF. The CDR3 DNA follows: TGTGCCTGGAGTACGGGGACAGGGGAGTACGAGCAGTACTTC.

This chain links TRBV2 with TRBJ2-7; D is tentatively TRBD1 or TRBD2 (5 bases each). Between the trimmed V and J ends, which lost 8 bases and 4 bases, there was a span of 18 bases. Germline values: CDR1 SNHLY, CDR2 FYNNEI. The CDR3 contains 14 residues. CDR3 sequence reads: CASEGTQTRYEQYF. The CDR3 nucleotides are TGTGCCAGCGAGGGGACCCAAACGCGTTACGAGCAGTACTTC.

The chain is built from TRBV4-2 and TRBJ1-4; D call uncertain. The germline V and J ends were trimmed by 1 base and 8 bases, with 8 bases remaining between them. CDR3 length: 13 residues. Germline V gene lookup returns CDR1 LGHNA and CDR2 YNFKEQ. CDR3 nucleotide sequence: TGTGCCAGCAGCCAAGCGGTTCTGGAAAAACTGTTTTTT. This sequence encodes CASSQAVLEKLFF.

This rearrangement joins TRBV18 to TRBJ2-3, with 14 bases lining up with TRBD2. The CDR3 has 19 amino acids. V dropped 4 bases and J dropped 3; count of bases not matched to a gene: 12. The germline V gene has CDR1 KGHSH and CDR2 LQKENI. CDR3: CASSLTGLAGEGLTDTQYF. The CDR3 DNA reads TGTGCCAGCTCACTAACGGGACTAGCGGGAGAGGGATTAACAGATACGCAGTATTTT.

The V call is TRBV27, the J call TRBJ1-5, with D unresolved. Trimming stripped 5 bases from V and 0 bases from J, with 5 bases between. CDR1 is MNHEY, CDR2 SMNVEV, per germline (reference sequence). CDR3 length: 13 amino acids. The CDR3 protein is CASSRYSNQPQHF. The CDR3 bases are TGTGCCAGCAGTCGTTATAGCAATCAGCCCCAGCATTTT.

The rearrangement uses TRBV2 and TRBJ1-1, with D uncertain. Germline values: CDR1 SNHLY, CDR2 FYNNEI. The CDR3 runs to 15 residues. The ends were cut back, 2 bases at V and 2 bases at J, with 12 bases in the middle. CDR3 in amino acids: CASSEIRVGNTEAFF. The CDR3 region has the DNA TGTGCCAGCAGTGAAATCCGGGTCGGAAACACTGAAGCTTTCTTT.

The genes are TRBV5-1 and TRBJ2-2, with D tentatively TRBD2 (6 bases). The CDR3 has 16 amino acids. V gave up 4 bases and J gave up 3 bases, with 16 bases separating them. Germline V gene sequence: CDR1 SGHRS, CDR2 YFSETQ. The DNA for the CDR3 is TGCGCCAGCAGCCTCGGGCTAGCGTGGGACACCGGGGAGCTGTTTTTT. Translation gives CASSLGLAWDTGELFF.

This clone appeared a single time. The genes are TRBV9 and TRBJ2-3; D may be TRBD2 (6 bases). The V end was cut by 2 bases, the J end by 4 bases, with 17 bases between. The CDR3 runs 16 residues. Germline loops: CDR1 SGDLS, CDR2 YYNGEE. This CDR3 reads CASSVGHRRDPDTQYF. CDR3 bases: TGTGCCAGCAGCGTTGGTCATAGGCGGGACCCAGATACGCAGTATTTT.

V usage is TRBV21-1 and J usage is TRBJ2-7. TRBV21-1 counts as a pseudogene. The CDR3 runs to 13 residues. For the CDR3, the DNA is TGTGCCAGCAGTTGTAGGCTGCTCTACGAGCAGTACTTC. Amino acid sequence: CASSCRLLYEQYF.

This clone was recorded once. This chain joins TRBV6-5 and TRBJ1-1; TRBD1 matches at 8 bases. From germline, CDR1 is MNHEY and CDR2 SVGAGI. The length of the CDR3 is 14 residues. V shed 6 bases and J 5 bases; nucleotides not matched to a gene: 8. CDR3 DNA: TGTGCCAGCAGCACCCGACAGGGGAGAACTGAAGCTTTCTTT. It translates to CASSTRQGRTEAFF.

This chain connects TRBV28 to TRBJ2-7, with D possibly called TRBD1 or TRBD2 (5 bases each). This CDR3 is built from 14 residues. Germline assignment: CDR1 MDHEN and CDR2 SYDVKM. The V end was cut by 6 bases, the J end by 5 bases, with 17 bases between. CDR3 sequence reads: CASSVQDGTDEQYF. The CDR3 DNA reads as TGTGCCAGCAGCGTCCAGGATGGGACGGACGAGCAGTACTTC.

There are a few counts of this clone. The chain couples TRBV30 to TRBJ2-1; D remains unclear. The CDR3 spans 13 residues. Per the germline V gene, CDR1 is GTSNPN and CDR2 is SVGIG (reference sequence). V lost 0 bases and J lost 6, with 9 bases in between. The CDR3 protein is CAWSVRLGNEQFF. CDR3 DNA: TGTGCCTGGAGTGTCAGGCTAGGCAATGAGCAGTTCTTC.

The chain links TRBV28 to TRBJ2-1; 9 bases map to TRBD1. CDR3 length: 14 amino acids. Germline CDR1 MDHEN, CDR2 SYDVKM. The V and J ends lost 6 bases and 9 bases, in that order; junction bases with no gene match: 9. DNA of the CDR3: TGTGCCAGCAGGGTAGGACAGGGGAATTTTGAGCAGTTCTTC. Residues: CASRVGQGNFEQFF.

The genes are TRBV14 and TRBJ2-3; 8 positions match TRBD2. This CDR3 has 17 amino acids. Germline V lookup: CDR1 SGHDN, CDR2 FVKESK. J lost 0 bases, V lost 2 bases, and 7 bases had no gene match. The CDR3 coding sequence is TGTGCCAGCAGCCAAAGGAGTTCTAGCGGGAGCACAGATACGCAGTATTTT. Protein product: CASSQRSSSGSTDTQYF.

The chain uses TRBV6-5 and TRBJ2-3; 11 nucleotides agree with TRBD2. The trim removed 7 bases at V and 1 base at J, leaving 1 base unmatched. In germline, CDR1 is MNHEY, CDR2 SVGAGI. The CDR3 runs 14 residues. The CDR3 nucleotides are TGTGCCAGCATGGGACTAGCGGGCACAGATACGCAGTATTTT. Translated: CASMGLAGTDTQYF.

V gene TRBV6-5 combines with J gene TRBJ2-1; TRBD1 matches 8 bases. CDR1 is MNHEY, CDR2 SVGAGI, per germline. There are 13 residues in the CDR3. With 5 bases clipped from V and 8 bases from J, the junction kept 5 bases outside the gene matches. CDR3 sequence (DNA): TGTGCCAGCAGTGGCCTGGACAGGGATGAGCAGTTCTTC. This translates into CASSGLDRDEQFF.

The chain joins TRBV27 to TRBJ2-2, with 10 bases aligning to TRBD2. The V gene end was trimmed by 5 bases and the J gene end by 5 bases; junction bases not matched to a gene: 5. This CDR3 spans 15 amino acids. Germline V gene lookup returns CDR1 MNHEY and CDR2 SMNVEV (reference sequence). CDR3 protein: CASSLAGVDTGELFF. The CDR3 coding sequence is TGTGCCAGCAGTCTAGCGGGAGTTGATACCGGGGAGCTGTTTTTT.

The count of this clone is one. This chain links TRBV5-6 with TRBJ2-7; 7 bases map to TRBD1. Unmatched junction bases numbered 12, after V lost 3 bases and J lost 3 bases. The CDR3 extends over 16 amino acids. Germline CDR1 SGHDT, CDR2 YYEEEE. The CDR3 nucleotides read TGTGCCAGCAGCTCCATACGACAGGGTCGCGGCTACGAGCAGTACTTC. It encodes CASSSIRQGRGYEQYF. Full variable domain (outside the CDR3, taken from reference TRBV5-6 and TRBJ2-7): DAGVTQSPTHLIKTRGQQVTLRCSPKSGHDTVSWYQQALGQGPQFIFQYYEEEERQRGNFPDRFSGHQFPNYSSELNVNALLLGDSALYLCASSSIRQGRGYEQYFGPGTRLTVT.

This clone was seen only a few times. V usage is TRBV5-1 and J usage is TRBJ1-1; D is perhaps TRBD1 (6 bases). Per germline, CDR1 SGHRS and CDR2 YFSETQ. V was shortened by 5 bases and J by 1 base, with 9 bases between the two germline ends. The CDR3 loop spans 13 amino acids. As DNA, the CDR3 is TGCGCCAGCAGTGGGGGCGCGAACACTGAAGCTTTCTTT. Its translation: CASSGGANTEAFF. The variable domain in full, with the rest retrieved from reference TRBV5-1 and TRBJ1-1, is KAGVTQTPRYLIKTRGQQVTLSCSPISGHRSVSWYQQTPGQGLQFLFEYFSETQRNKGNFPGRFSGRQFSNSRSEMNVSTLELGDSALYLCASSGGANTEAFFGQGTRLTVV.

The gene calls are TRBV19 and TRBJ2-7; D perhaps matches TRBD2 (6 bases). The V end was cut by 4 bases, the J end by 3 bases, with 16 bases between. The CDR3 runs 15 residues. The germline CDR1 and CDR2 sequences are LNHDA and SQIVND (reference sequence). CDR3 sequence reads: CASSKSAGWGYEQYF. The CDR3 DNA follows: TGTGCCAGTAGTAAATCGGCGGGATGGGGCTACGAGCAGTACTTC.

This clone was counted once. The chain couples TRBV6-5 to TRBJ1-1; D gene ambiguous. Trimming left V 6 bases short and J 1 base short, with 9 bases between. The V gene's germline CDR1 is MNHEY and CDR2 SVGAGI. This CDR3 spans 13 amino acids. The CDR3 here is CASSPAGNTEAFF. The CDR3 nucleotides read TGTGCCAGCAGCCCCGCCGGGAACACTGAAGCTTTCTTT.

The chain combines TRBV6-6 with TRBJ2-1; 13 bases match TRBD2. The J segment lost 6 bases and the V segment lost 6 bases, leaving 8 bases of the junction unmatched. The germline CDR1 and CDR2 sequences are MNHNY and SVGAGI (reference sequence). The CDR3 runs to 16 residues. The CDR3 DNA reads as TGTGCCAGCAGCTTCTCACTAGCGGGAGGGGCCAATGAGCAGTTCTTC. Its protein product is CASSFSLAGGANEQFF.

This clone was seen only a few times. V is TRBV5-1 and J is TRBJ2-1, with D hard to call. The germline V gene encodes CDR1 SGHRS and CDR2 YFSETQ. V was pared by 4 bases and J by 8 bases, with 7 bases between. This CDR3 contains 11 residues. CDR3 DNA: TGCGCCAGCAGCAGTCTAGATGAGCAGTTCTTC. The encoded protein is CASSSLDEQFF. The full variable domain, with the rest looked up from reference TRBV5-1 and TRBJ2-1, is KAGVTQTPRYLIKTRGQQVTLSCSPISGHRSVSWYQQTPGQGLQFLFEYFSETQRNKGNFPGRFSGRQFSNSRSEMNVSTLELGDSALYLCASSSLDEQFFGPGTRLTVL.

This clone was counted only a few times. V and J are TRBV7-6 and TRBJ2-3; TRBD2 aligns across 7 bases. The J segment lost 6 bases and the V segment lost 2 bases, leaving 11 bases of the junction unmatched. The CDR3 totals 16 residues. CDR1 and CDR2 from the germline V gene are SGHVS and FNYEAQ. This chain's CDR3 is CASSLKRLATSDTQYF. The CDR3 nucleotides are TGTGCCAGCAGCTTAAAGAGACTAGCCACATCCGATACGCAGTATTTT.

The chain links TRBV5-6 to TRBJ1-1; D call uncertain. V lost 5 bases, J lost 1 base, and 6 bases lay in between. The CDR3 is 12 amino acids. CDR1 and CDR2 (germline): SGHDT, YYEEEE. In DNA form, the CDR3 reads TGTGCCAGCAGGTACAAGAACACTGAAGCTTTCTTT. It is translated as CASRYKNTEAFF.

The chain couples TRBV4-1 to TRBJ2-7; 11 nucleotides match TRBD1. Germline CDR1 is MGHRA and CDR2 is YSYEKL. This CDR3 region has 18 residues. V gave up 2 bases and J gave up 0 bases; unmatched junction bases: 9. The CDR3 here is CASSQRTGGYTSSYEQYF. The CDR3 coding sequence is TGCGCCAGCAGCCAAAGGACAGGGGGCTATACGAGCTCCTACGAGCAGTACTTC.

This chain connects TRBV7-9 to TRBJ2-2; D remains unclear. CDR1 SEHNR and CDR2 FQNEAQ come from the germline V gene (reference sequence). CDR3 length: 15 residues. V dropped 5 bases and J dropped 5 bases, with 15 bases sitting between them. The CDR3: CASSPAIVGTGELFF. DNA of the CDR3: TGTGCCAGCAGCCCCGCCATCGTCGGAACCGGGGAGCTGTTTTTT.

This rearrangement joins TRBV11-1 to TRBJ1-1; no clear D. V lost 5 bases, J lost 8 bases, and 12 bases lay in between. Germline V gene data show CDR1 as SGHAT and CDR2 as FQDESV (reference sequence). The CDR3 consists of 12 residues. CDR3 DNA: TGTGCCAGCAGCCTGGATGCACCCGAAGCTTTCTTT. This encodes CASSLDAPEAFF.